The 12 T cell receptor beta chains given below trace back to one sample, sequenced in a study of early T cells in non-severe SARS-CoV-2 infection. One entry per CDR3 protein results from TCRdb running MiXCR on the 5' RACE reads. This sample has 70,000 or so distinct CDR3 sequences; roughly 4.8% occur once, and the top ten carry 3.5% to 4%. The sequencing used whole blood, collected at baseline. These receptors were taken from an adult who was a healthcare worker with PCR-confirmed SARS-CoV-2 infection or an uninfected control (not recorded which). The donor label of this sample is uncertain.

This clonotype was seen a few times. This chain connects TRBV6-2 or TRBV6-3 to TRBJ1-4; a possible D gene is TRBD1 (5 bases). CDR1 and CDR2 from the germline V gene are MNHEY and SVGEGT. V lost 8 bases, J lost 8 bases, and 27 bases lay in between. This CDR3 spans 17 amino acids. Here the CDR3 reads CASARALSGRAREKLFF. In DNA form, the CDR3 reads TGTGCCAGCGCCAGGGCGTTGTCGGGGCGCGCGAGAGAAAAACTGTTTTTT.

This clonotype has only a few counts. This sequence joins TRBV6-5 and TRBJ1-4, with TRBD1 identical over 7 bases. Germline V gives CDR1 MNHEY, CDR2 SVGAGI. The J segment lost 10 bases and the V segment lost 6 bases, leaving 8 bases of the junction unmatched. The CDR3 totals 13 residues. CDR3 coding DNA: TGTGCCAGCAGCCCCGACAGGGCTGGAAAACTGTTTTTT. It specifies CASSPDRAGKLFF.

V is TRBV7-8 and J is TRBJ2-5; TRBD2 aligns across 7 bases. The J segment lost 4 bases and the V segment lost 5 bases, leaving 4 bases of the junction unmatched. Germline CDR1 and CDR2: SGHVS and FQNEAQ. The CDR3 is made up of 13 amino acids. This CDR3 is CASSRGVGETQYF. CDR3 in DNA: TGTGCCAGCAGCCGGGGGGTCGGAGAGACCCAGTACTTC.

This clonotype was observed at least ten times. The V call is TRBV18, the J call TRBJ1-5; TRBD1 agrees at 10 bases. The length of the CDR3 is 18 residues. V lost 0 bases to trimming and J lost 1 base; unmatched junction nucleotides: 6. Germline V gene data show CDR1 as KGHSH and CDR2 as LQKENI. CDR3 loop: CASSPPGDRGRSNQPQHF. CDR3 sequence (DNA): TGTGCCAGCTCACCACCTGGGGACAGGGGAAGGAGCAATCAGCCCCAGCATTTT. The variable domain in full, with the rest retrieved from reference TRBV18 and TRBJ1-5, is NAGVMQNPRHLVRRRGQEARLRCSPMKGHSHVYWYRQLPEEGLKFMVYLQKENIIDESGMPKERFSAEFPKEGPSILRIQQVVRGDSAAYFCASSPPGDRGRSNQPQHFGDGTRLSIL.

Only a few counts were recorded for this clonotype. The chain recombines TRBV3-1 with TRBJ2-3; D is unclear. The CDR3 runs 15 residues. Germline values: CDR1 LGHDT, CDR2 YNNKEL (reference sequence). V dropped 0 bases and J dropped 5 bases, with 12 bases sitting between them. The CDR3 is CASSQDGPARDTQYF. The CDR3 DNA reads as TGTGCCAGCAGCCAAGATGGCCCAGCGAGAGATACGCAGTATTTT.

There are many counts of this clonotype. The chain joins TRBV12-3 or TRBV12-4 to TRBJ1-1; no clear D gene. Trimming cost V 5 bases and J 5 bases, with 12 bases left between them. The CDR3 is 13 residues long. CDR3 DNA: TGTGCCAGCAGTACCGGTCGAGCGACTGAAGCTTTCTTT. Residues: CASSTGRATEAFF.

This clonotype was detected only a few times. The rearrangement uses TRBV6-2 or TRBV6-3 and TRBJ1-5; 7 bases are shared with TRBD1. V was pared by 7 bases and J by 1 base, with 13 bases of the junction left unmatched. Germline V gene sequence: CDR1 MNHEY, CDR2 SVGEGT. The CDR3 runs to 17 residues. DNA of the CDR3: TGTGCCAGCACGATGGACAGGAGGATTTTGAGCAATCAGCCCCAGCATTTT. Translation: CASTMDRRILSNQPQHF.

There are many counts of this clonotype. The CDR3 loop is CASSLDPYGATNTGELFF. In nucleotides, the CDR3 is TGTGCCAGCAGCTTAGATCCGTACGGGGCGACCAACACCGGGGAGCTGTTTTTT. V and J are TRBV11-3 and TRBJ2-2, with D possibly called TRBD1 or TRBD2 (5 bases each). Deletions cut 0 bases from V and 2 bases from J, with 16 bases between. Germline values: CDR1 SGHNT, CDR2 YENEEA. This CDR3 spans 18 amino acids.

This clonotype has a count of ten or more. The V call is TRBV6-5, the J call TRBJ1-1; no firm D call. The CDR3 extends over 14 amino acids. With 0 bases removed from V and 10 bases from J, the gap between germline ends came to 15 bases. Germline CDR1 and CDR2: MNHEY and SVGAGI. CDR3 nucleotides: TGTGCCAGCAGTTACTCGAGAAGCAGGATTGCAGCTTTCTTT. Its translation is CASSYSRSRIAAFF.

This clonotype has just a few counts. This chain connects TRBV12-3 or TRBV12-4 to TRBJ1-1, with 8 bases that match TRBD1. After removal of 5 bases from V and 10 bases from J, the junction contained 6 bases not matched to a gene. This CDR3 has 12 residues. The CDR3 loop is CASSGQGRGAFF. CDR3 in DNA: TGTGCCAGCAGTGGACAGGGACGTGGAGCTTTCTTT.

CDR3 sequence (DNA): TGTGCCAGCAGTGAAATCGGGGTCGAAGAGACCCAGTACTTC. This codes for CASSEIGVEETQYF. The chain carries TRBV6-1 and TRBJ2-5, with a possible D match to TRBD2 (5 bases). Germline lookup yields CDR1 MNHNS and CDR2 SASEGT. Deletions cut 2 bases from V and 3 bases from J, with 10 bases between. The CDR3 runs to 14 residues.

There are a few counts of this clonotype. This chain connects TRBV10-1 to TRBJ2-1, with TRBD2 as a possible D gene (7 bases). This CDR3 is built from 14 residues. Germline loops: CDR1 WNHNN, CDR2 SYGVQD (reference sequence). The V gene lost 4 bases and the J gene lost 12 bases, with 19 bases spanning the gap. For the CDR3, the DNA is TGCGCCAGCAGTGTCGGCGGATTAGGGGGGGGGCAGTTCTTC. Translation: CASSVGGLGGGQFF.